This T cell receptor beta chain stems from a study of vaccination and CD4 T cells after COVID-19. Sequencing of DNA taken from cultured CD4+ T cells relied on the Oncomine TCR Beta short-read assay. One entry per CDR3 protein, called by TCRdb with MiXCR from the PCR reads. The profile shows tens of thousands of distinct CDR3 sequences, 38% of them singletons. The table lists this clonotype with a few counts. What it recognizes is unknown. Germline trimming cut 2 bases from V and 1 base from J; bases unmatched to any gene: 6. Germline CDR1 reads GTSNPN; CDR2 reads SVGIG (reference sequence). The CDR3 consists of 15 residues. Specified treatment: approximately nine-day PBMC culture with coronavirus spike peptide pools or control peptides (ViraFEST assay). Per-well cultures of millions of PBMCs received around 9.9 IU/ml IL-2 and 9 to 10 ug/ml peptide pools.

Sample: CD4+ T cells from blood, cultured in vitro, taken before SARS-CoV-2 vaccination. This TCR was recovered from a human donor who received a COVID-19 vaccine. The V gene is TRBV30, the J gene TRBJ1-1, with TRBD1 identical over 8 bases. The CDR3 protein is CAWSPRTGKNTEAFF. CDR3 coding DNA: TGTGCCTGGAGTCCCCGGACAGGGAAGAACACTGAAGCTTTCTTT.